A single sample is the source of the 11 T cell receptor beta chains below, sequenced in a study of identical twins. MiXCR, run by TCRdb on the 5' RACE reads, gives a single entry per CDR3 protein. Of roughly 770,000 distinct CDR3 sequences in the sample, about 18% were seen once. The sample also formed part of further work on T cells expressing NK-cell markers.

The material sequenced was PBMCs. The receptors come from a woman under 30 in good health.

This clonotype has just a few counts. The chain carries TRBV20-1 and TRBJ2-7; 12 bases align to TRBD2. Per germline, CDR1 DFQATT and CDR2 SNEGSKA (reference sequence). The CDR3 extends over 14 amino acids. J gave up 3 bases and V 3 bases, and 3 bases lay outside the gene matches. The DNA for the CDR3 is TGCAGTGCTAGGAGACTAGCGGGGGACTACGAGCAGTACTTC. This gives the protein CSARRLAGDYEQYF.

The chain recombines TRBV10-1 with TRBJ2-3; tentative D call: TRBD2 (5 bases). This CDR3 has 14 residues. Germline V gene sequence: CDR1 WNHNN, CDR2 SYGVQD (reference sequence). Trimming stripped 8 bases from V and 11 bases from J, with 23 bases between. Written as DNA, the CDR3 is TGCGCCAGCTCGCCTATCGATGAGCGGAGGCTGCAGTATTTT. Protein: CASSPIDERRLQYF.

This clonotype was counted a few times. This chain connects TRBV12-3 or TRBV12-4 to TRBJ2-7, with D possibly being TRBD1 (5 bases). The CDR3 totals 14 residues. Trimming took 5 bases from V and 4 from J, leaving 15 bases between them. The CDR3 nucleotides are TGTGCCAGCAGTCCAACAGGCCCCGCGTACGAGCAGTACTTC. Protein sequence: CASSPTGPAYEQYF.

The chain links TRBV7-6 to TRBJ1-6; no reliable D call. Germline assignment: CDR1 SGHVS and CDR2 FNYEAQ. The CDR3 runs to 15 residues. Trimming removed 2 bases at V and 10 bases at J, with 15 bases between. CDR3 sequence: CASSLQAEGQSPLHF. The CDR3 DNA reads TGTGCCAGCAGCTTACAGGCAGAGGGTCAGTCACCCCTCCACTTT.

The chain couples TRBV6-1 to TRBJ1-3, with D perhaps matching TRBD1 (6 bases). The CDR3 is made up of 15 amino acids. The germline V gene encodes CDR1 MNHNS and CDR2 SASEGT. V gave up 7 bases and J gave up 2 bases, with 15 bases separating them. CDR3 nucleotides: TGTGCCAGCAAAACGGGAGGGGGTACTGGAAACACCATATATTTT. Encoded protein: CASKTGGGTGNTIYF.

This clonotype was recorded a few times. The rearrangement joins TRBV24-1 to TRBJ2-1; 10 bases fit TRBD1. There are 15 residues in the CDR3. Germline CDR1 KGHDR, CDR2 SFDVKD. J was trimmed by 5 bases and V by 4 bases; bases with no gene match: 4. The CDR3 DNA reads TGTGCCACCAGTGACCGGGGGACAGGGGACAATGAGCAGTTCTTC. Residues: CATSDRGTGDNEQFF.

This clonotype has only a few counts. This chain uses TRBV11-2 with TRBJ2-2; 7 nucleotides match TRBD2. Losses at the gene ends were 5 bases for V and 3 bases for J; bases not matched to a gene: 9. Germline V gene data show CDR1 as SGHAT and CDR2 as FQNNGV. CDR3 length: 16 residues. The CDR3 DNA sequence: TGTGCCAGCAGCAGGCGAAGCGGGAAACACACCGGGGAGCTGTTTTTT. It encodes CASSRRSGKHTGELFF.

This clonotype was seen many times. The V and J genes are TRBV5-1 and TRBJ2-1; TRBD2 might be the D (7 bases). The CDR3 has 13 amino acids. V lost 7 bases and J 8 bases, leaving 16 bases between the germline ends. The germline CDR1 and CDR2 sequences are SGHRS and YFSETQ. Written as DNA, the CDR3 is TGCGCCAGCCGATCTATAGGGGGGGATGAGCAGTTCTTC. It translates to CASRSIGGDEQFF.

J is TRBJ2-2 and V is TRBV5-6; D not certain. From germline, CDR1 is SGHDT and CDR2 YYEEEE. V was shortened by 7 bases and J by 6 bases, with 10 bases between the two germline ends. The length of the CDR3 is 12 residues. This CDR3 reads CASLRHPGELFF. The CDR3 coding sequence is TGTGCCAGCCTAAGACACCCCGGGGAGCTGTTTTTT.

This clonotype was seen at least ten times. J is TRBJ1-3 and V is TRBV6-1; D unclear. The CDR3 runs to 15 residues. CDR1 is MNHNS, CDR2 SASEGT, per germline. Trimming left V 5 bases short and J 3 bases short, with 14 bases between. DNA for the CDR3: TGTGCCAGCAGTACCACCACAACTTATGGAAACACCATATATTTT. Its protein product is CASSTTTTYGNTIYF.

This clonotype was observed at least ten times. The gene calls are TRBV5-1 and TRBJ2-3; 11 bases fit TRBD2. The junction had 0 bases not matched to a gene; V was cut back by 0 bases and J by 0 bases. Per germline, CDR1 SGHRS and CDR2 YFSETQ. The CDR3 spans 16 residues. The DNA for the CDR3 is TGCGCCAGCAGCTTGGGGACTAGCGGGAGCACAGATACGCAGTATTTT. It translates to CASSLGTSGSTDTQYF.